This T cell receptor (beta chain) was captured in a study of T cell responses to AZD1222 COVID-19 vaccine. The table came from immunoSEQ multiplex PCR; TCRdb's copy has only in-frame clones and leaves some out. The table has 150,000 to 180,000 clones, around 87% seen once. Study results and limitations: There were repertoire samples only from the period after the peak T cell response. In a largely white British group with more females than males, clonal diversity was possibly underestimated. The CD4 TCRs associated with vaccination extended across spike and predominated at 160-218 and 743-854. Compared with day 0, the breadth and depth of the Spike-specific TCR repertoire rose significantly after two doses of AZD1222.

CDR3 size: 13 residues. Germline CDR1 is MDHEN and CDR2 is SYDVKM. V trimming: 5 bases; J trimming: 7 bases; junction bases outside the gene matches: 3. In regard to this clone: Its antigen is undetermined.

This TCR came from an adult who received the AZD1222 COVID-19 vaccine. The rearrangement joins TRBV28 to TRBJ1-4, with 8 bases matching TRBD1. The material was peripheral blood, obtained 28 days after the second AZD1222 dose. This CDR3 reads CASSLTGVEKLFF. The CDR3 DNA reads as TGTGCCAGCAGTCTGACAGGGGTTGAAAAACTGTTTTTT.